Listed here are 9 T cell receptor beta chains from one sample, sequenced in a study of blood T cell dynamics during melanoma immunotherapy. Measured with immunoSEQ multiplex PCR; TCRdb has only the in-frame clones, and not every one. The sample holds roughly 30,000 clones, over 80% seen once. Time point described: week 3, after first cycle of checkpoint inhibitor. The specimen was blood, collected from a patient treated with checkpoint blockade. The receptor source for this set is a human donor with melanoma.

V is TRBV5-1 and J is TRBJ2-2, with D possibly TRBD2 on 6 matching bases. Per the germline V gene, CDR1 is SGHRS and CDR2 is YFSETQ. This CDR3 comprises 14 residues. V gave up 7 bases and J gave up 5 bases, with 15 bases separating them. CDR3 protein: CASDLGGETGELFF. The CDR3 bases are TGCGCCAGCGACCTAGGAGGGGAAACCGGGGAGCTGTTTTTT.

The chain links TRBV6-1 to TRBJ1-2; D gene ambiguous. Trimming left V 4 bases short and J 4 bases short, with 13 bases between. The CDR3 is made up of 14 amino acids. Germline lookup yields CDR1 MNHNS and CDR2 SASEGT. Written as DNA, the CDR3 is TGTGCCAGCAGTGCCAGCGGGAACCCCTATGGCTACACCTTC. Its protein product is CASSASGNPYGYTF.

This sequence joins TRBV1 and TRBJ1-1. TRBV1 is a known pseudogene. CDR3 length: 16 amino acids. As DNA, the CDR3 is TGCACCAGCAGCCAAGAACAGGGAGGGTTCGGCACTGAAGCTTTCTTT. It translates to CTSSQEQGGFGTEAFF.

J is TRBJ2-1 and V is TRBV28, with 9 nucleotides matching TRBD2. The CDR3 is made up of 16 amino acids. Germline V gene lookup returns CDR1 MDHEN and CDR2 SYDVKM. The junction had 6 bases not matched to a gene; V was cut back by 6 bases and J by 0 bases. CDR3 protein: CASSSSGANSYNEQFF. In nucleotides, the CDR3 is TGTGCCAGCAGCTCTAGCGGGGCGAACTCCTACAATGAGCAGTTCTTC. Combining the CDR3 with reference TRBV28 and TRBJ2-1 gives the whole variable domain DVKVTQSSRYLVKRTGEKVFLECVQDMDHENMFWYRQDPGLGLRLIYFSYDVKMKEKGDIPEGYSVSREKKERFSLILESASTNQTSMYLCASSSSGANSYNEQFFGPGTRLTVL.

This chain joins TRBV19 and TRBJ2-5; D perhaps matches TRBD1 (6 bases). The V gene's germline CDR1 is LNHDA and CDR2 SQIVND (reference sequence). The CDR3 runs to 13 residues. The germline V and J ends were trimmed by 7 bases and 2 bases, with 11 bases remaining between them. Written as DNA, the CDR3 is TGTGCCAGTAAAGACAGGTGGCAAGAGACCCAGTACTTC. It codes for CASKDRWQETQYF.

J is TRBJ2-1 and V is TRBV7-9, with a tentative D call TRBD2 (6 bases). Germline V CDR1 and CDR2: SEHNR, FQNEAQ (reference sequence). The V and J ends lost 1 base and 1 base respectively, with 14 bases between them. This CDR3 comprises 17 residues. CDR3 in amino acids: CASSLEVGGDSYNEQFF. The CDR3 DNA follows: TGTGCCAGCAGCTTAGAGGTGGGGGGTGATTCCTACAATGAGCAGTTCTTC.

In this sample, this clone turned up a few times. V usage is TRBV2 and J usage is TRBJ1-2; the D gene is possibly TRBD1 (6 bases). Looked up from germline, CDR1 is SNHLY and CDR2 is FYNNEI. This CDR3 region has 13 residues. Between the trimmed V and J ends, which lost 7 bases and 0 bases, there was a span of 9 bases. The CDR3 spells CASTGTSNYGYTF. The CDR3 nucleotides read TGTGCCAGCACAGGGACATCTAACTATGGCTACACCTTC.

The gene calls are TRBV5-1 and TRBJ2-7, with D perhaps matching TRBD1 (6 bases). The germline V and J ends were trimmed by 5 bases and 6 bases, with 12 bases remaining between them. Looked up from germline, CDR1 is SGHRS and CDR2 is YFSETQ. CDR3 length: 12 amino acids. In DNA, the CDR3 is TGCGCCAGCAGTTCTACAGGGTCCGAGCAGTACTTC. As protein: CASSSTGSEQYF.

The chain combines TRBV6-5 with TRBJ2-2; D remains ambiguous. The ends were cut back, 0 bases at V and 5 bases at J, with 7 bases in the middle. Germline V CDR1 and CDR2: MNHEY, SVGAGI. This CDR3 has 14 residues. The CDR3 nucleotides read TGTGCCAGCAGTTACTCGTTATGGACCGGGGAGCTGTTTTTT. Translating it yields CASSYSLWTGELFF.